This T cell receptor beta chain was sequenced in a study of CD8+CD57+ T cells in acquired aplastic anemia. Study details: Each DNA sample taken from sorted CD4+ and CD8+ cells came to 3 to 4 ug on average.

CDR1 and CDR2 (germline): MNHNS, SASEGT. V was trimmed by 6 bases and J by 1 base, leaving 12 bases between them. The CDR3 has 14 residues. This clonotype was found a few times. Patients chosen for sequencing had shown CD8+CD57+ cell expansion by flow cytometry. The diagnosis in all patients was severe acquired aplastic anemia. It was genomic DNA that served as the template for profiling TCR beta VDJ and CDR3. TCRdb called the reads again in MiXCR, with one record for every CDR3 protein. This sample has hundreds of thousands of distinct CDR3 sequences, with roughly a third found just once. The rearrangement links TRBV6-1 to TRBJ1-2, with D uncertain. The sequence was collected from a human donor with aplastic anemia. Sequencing was carried out using sorted CD4+, CD8+, or CD8+CD57+ T cells (not recorded which) from PBMCs. CDR3 coding DNA: TGTGCCAGCAGCCCCAACAACGTTAACTATGGCTACACCTTC. Translating gives CASSPNNVNYGYTF.